The present TCR beta chain was sequenced within a study of blood T cell repertoires in COVID-19. In the study overall: Sources were T cells, B-cell-depleted T cells, or PBMCs; the material itself was cDNA or gDNA.

Original processing notes: Reference gene primer amplification gave estimated nucleated cell counts. Libraries were prepared by immunoSEQ multiplex PCR; TCRdb keeps only in-frame clonotypes and omits some of them. That table is the source of V, J and clone size, and D and trimming were worked out from the DNA. The table records tens of thousands of clones, about 90% of them present only once. CDR1 and CDR2 from the germline V gene are MDHEN and SYDVKM. Trimming cost V 6 bases and J 5 bases, with 8 bases left between them. The CDR3 consists of 12 residues. The material sequenced was peripheral blood. This TCR derives from an elderly woman with COVID-19, enrolled during active disease. The chain joins TRBV28 to TRBJ1-3; D is unclear. The CDR3 reads CASRQLRNTIYF. For the CDR3, the DNA is TGTGCCAGCAGGCAACTTCGAAACACCATATATTTT.